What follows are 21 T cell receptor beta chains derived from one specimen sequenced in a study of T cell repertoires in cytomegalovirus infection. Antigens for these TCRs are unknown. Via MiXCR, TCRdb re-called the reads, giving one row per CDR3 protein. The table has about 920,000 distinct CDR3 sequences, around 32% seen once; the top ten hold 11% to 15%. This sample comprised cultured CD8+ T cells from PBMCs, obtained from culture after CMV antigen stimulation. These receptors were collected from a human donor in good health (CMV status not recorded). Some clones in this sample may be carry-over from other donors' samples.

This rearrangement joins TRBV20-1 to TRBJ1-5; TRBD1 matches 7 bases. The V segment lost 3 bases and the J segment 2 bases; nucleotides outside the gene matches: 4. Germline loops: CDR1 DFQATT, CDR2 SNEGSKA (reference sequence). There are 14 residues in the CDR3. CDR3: CSARTGPGNQPQHF. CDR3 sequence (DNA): TGCAGTGCTAGGACAGGGCCGGGCAATCAGCCCCAGCATTTT.

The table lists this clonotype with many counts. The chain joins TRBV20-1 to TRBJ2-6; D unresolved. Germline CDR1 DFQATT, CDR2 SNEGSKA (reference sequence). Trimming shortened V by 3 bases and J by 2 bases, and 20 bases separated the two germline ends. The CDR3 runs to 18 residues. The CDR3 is CSARQFALGHPGANVLTF. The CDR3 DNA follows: TGCAGTGCTAGGCAATTTGCCCTAGGCCATCCTGGGGCCAACGTCCTGACTTTC.

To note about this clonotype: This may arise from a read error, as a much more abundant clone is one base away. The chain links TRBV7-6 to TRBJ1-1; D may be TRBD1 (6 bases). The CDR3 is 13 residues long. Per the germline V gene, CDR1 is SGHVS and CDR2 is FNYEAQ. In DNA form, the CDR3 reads TGTGCCAGCAACTTAGGGGGAACTTTGTCAGCTTTCTTT. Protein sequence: CASNLGGTLSAFF.

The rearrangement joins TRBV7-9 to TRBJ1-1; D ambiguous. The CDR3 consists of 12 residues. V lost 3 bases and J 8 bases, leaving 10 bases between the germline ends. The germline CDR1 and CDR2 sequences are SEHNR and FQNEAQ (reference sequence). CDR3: CASSFHKAEAFF. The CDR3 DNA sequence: TGTGCCAGCAGCTTTCACAAGGCGGAAGCTTTCTTT.

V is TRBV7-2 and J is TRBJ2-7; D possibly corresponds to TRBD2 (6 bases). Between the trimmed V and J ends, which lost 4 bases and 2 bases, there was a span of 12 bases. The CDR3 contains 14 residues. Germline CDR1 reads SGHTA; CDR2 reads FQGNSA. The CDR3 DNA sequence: TGTGCCAGCAGCTGGGCGGGATTCCCCTACGAGCAGTACTTC. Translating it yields CASSWAGFPYEQYF.

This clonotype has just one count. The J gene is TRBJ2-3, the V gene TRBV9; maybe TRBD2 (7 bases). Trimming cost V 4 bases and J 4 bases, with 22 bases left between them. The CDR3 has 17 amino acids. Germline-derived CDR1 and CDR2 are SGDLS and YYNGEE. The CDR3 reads CASSSQLRGGAADTQYF. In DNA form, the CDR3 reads TGTGCCAGCAGCTCCCAATTGAGGGGGGGGGCAGCAGATACGCAGTATTTT.

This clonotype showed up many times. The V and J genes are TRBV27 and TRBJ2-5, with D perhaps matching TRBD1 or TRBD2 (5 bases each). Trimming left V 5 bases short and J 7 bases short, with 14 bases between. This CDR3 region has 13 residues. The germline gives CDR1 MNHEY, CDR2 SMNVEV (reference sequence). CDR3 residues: CASSTGPPGTQYF. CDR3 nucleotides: TGTGCCAGCAGTACGGGACCTCCAGGGACCCAGTACTTC.

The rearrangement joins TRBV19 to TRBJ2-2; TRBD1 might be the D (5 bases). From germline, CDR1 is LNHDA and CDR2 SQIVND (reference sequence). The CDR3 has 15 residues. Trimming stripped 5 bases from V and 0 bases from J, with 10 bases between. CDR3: CASSWWGPNTGELFF. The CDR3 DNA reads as TGTGCCAGTAGTTGGTGGGGCCCGAACACCGGGGAGCTGTTTTTT. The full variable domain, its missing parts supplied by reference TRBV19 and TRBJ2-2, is DGGITQSPKYLFRKEGQNVTLSCEQNLNHDAMYWYRQDPGQGLRLIYYSQIVNDFQKGDIAEGYSVSREKKESFPLTVTSAQKNPTAFYLCASSWWGPNTGELFFGEGSRLTVL.

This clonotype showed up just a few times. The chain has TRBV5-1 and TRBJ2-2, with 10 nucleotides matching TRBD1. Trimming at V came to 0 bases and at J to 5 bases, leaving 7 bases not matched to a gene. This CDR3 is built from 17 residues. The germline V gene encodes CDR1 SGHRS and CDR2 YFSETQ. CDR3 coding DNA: TGCGCCAGCAGCTTGGGGACCGGGACAGGGGCAACCGGGGAGCTGTTTTTT. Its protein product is CASSLGTGTGATGELFF.

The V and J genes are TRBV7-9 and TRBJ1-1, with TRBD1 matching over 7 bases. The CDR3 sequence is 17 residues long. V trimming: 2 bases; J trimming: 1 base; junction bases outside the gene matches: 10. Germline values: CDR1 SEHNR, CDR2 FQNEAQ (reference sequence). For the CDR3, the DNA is TGTGCCAGCAGCTTACCCCGGGACAGTATGGGGAACACTGAAGCTTTCTTT. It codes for CASSLPRDSMGNTEAFF.

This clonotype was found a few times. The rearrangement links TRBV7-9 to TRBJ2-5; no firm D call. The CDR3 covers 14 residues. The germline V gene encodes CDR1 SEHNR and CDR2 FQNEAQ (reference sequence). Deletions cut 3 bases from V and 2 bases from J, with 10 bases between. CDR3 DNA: TGTGCCAGCAGCTTGAGGAATGGGCAAGAGACCCAGTACTTC. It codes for CASSLRNGQETQYF.

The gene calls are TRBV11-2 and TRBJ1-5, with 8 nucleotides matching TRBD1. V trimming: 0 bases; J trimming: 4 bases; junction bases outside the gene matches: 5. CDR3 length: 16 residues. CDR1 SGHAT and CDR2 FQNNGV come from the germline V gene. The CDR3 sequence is CASSLDTRTGNQPQHF. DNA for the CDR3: TGTGCCAGCAGCTTAGATACTAGGACAGGGAATCAGCCCCAGCATTTT.

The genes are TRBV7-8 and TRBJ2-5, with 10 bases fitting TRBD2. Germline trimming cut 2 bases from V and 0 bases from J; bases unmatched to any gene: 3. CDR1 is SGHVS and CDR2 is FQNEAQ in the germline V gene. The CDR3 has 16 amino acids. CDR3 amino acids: CASSLRLAGDQETQYF. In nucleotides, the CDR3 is TGTGCCAGCAGCTTAAGGCTAGCGGGAGACCAAGAGACCCAGTACTTC.

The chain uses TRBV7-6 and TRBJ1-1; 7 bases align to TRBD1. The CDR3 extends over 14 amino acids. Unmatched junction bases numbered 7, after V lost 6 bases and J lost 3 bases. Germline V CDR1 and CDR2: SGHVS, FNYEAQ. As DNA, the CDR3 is TGTGCCAGCAGTTACAGGGGCCAACACACTGAAGCTTTCTTT. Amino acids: CASSYRGQHTEAFF. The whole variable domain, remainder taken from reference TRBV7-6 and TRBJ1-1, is GAGVSQSPRYKVTKRGQDVALRCDPISGHVSLYWYRQALGQGPEFLTYFNYEAQQDKSGLPNDRFSAERPEGSISTLTIQRTEQRDSAMYRCASSYRGQHTEAFFGQGTRLTVV.

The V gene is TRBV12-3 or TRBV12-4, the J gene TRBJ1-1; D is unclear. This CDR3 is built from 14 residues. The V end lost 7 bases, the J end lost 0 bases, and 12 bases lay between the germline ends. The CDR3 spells CASTLYSMNTEAFF. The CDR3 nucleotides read TGTGCCAGCACCCTATATTCTATGAACACTGAAGCTTTCTTT.

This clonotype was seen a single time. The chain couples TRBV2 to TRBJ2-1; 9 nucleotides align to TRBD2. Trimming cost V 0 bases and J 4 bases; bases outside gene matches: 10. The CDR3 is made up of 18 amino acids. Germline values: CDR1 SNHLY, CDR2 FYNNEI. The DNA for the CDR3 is TGTGCCAGCAGTGAAGCGGGGGCGGGGGGGCCGTTTTACAATGAGCAGTTCTTC. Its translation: CASSEAGAGGPFYNEQFF.

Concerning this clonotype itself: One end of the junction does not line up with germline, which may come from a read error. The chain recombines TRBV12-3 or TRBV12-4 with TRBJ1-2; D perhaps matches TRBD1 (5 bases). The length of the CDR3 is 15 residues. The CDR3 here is CANSARDGFYYGYTF. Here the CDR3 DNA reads TGTGCCAACAGTGCCCGGGACGGTTTCTACTATGGCTACACCTTC.

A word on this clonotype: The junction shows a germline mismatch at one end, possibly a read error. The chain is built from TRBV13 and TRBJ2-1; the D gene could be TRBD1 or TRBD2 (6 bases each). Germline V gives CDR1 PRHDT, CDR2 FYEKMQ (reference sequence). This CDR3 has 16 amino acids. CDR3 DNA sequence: TGTGTCAGCAGCTTAGGGGGGATCAAGACATACAATGAGCAGTTCTTC. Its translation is CVSSLGGIKTYNEQFF.

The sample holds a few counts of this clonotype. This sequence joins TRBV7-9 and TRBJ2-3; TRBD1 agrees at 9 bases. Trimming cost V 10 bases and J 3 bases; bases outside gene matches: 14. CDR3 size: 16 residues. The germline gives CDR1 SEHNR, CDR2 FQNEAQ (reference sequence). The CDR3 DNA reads TGTGCCATCTACAGGGGGCGGGACAGGAGTACAGATACGCAGTATTTT. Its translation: CAIYRGRDRSTDTQYF.

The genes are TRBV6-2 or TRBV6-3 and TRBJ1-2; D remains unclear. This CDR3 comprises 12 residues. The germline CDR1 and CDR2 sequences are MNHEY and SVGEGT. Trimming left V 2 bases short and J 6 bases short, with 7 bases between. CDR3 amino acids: CASSYAMDGYTF. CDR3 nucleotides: TGTGCCAGCAGTTACGCCATGGATGGCTACACCTTC.

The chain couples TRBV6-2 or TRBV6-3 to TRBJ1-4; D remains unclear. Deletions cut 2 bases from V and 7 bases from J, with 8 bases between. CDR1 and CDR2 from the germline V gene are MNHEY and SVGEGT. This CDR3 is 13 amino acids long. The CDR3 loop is CASSYGPAEKLFF. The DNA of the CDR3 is TGTGCCAGCAGTTACGGTCCAGCTGAAAAACTGTTTTTT.